The 32 T cell receptor beta chains below come from one sample, sequenced in a study of blood T cell repertoires in COVID-19 (dated by TCRdb to 2018 to 2020). Receptor libraries were prepared by the immunoSEQ multiplex PCR assay. This immuneACCESS table, as held by TCRdb, lists in-frame sequences with V and J called but not all clones. Of the missing ones, under half trace to an unresolved V gene in checked studies; the others have no known cause. For this sample there are about 120,000 clones; around 89% appear just once. The top ten clones comprise 3.8% of the sample. The specimen was peripheral blood. The receptors were sampled from a woman aged 60-75 years with COVID-19, enrolled during active disease.

The rearrangement links TRBV16 to TRBJ1-3; TRBD1 matches at 9 bases. Trimming cost V 4 bases and J 2 bases; bases outside gene matches: 6. The CDR3 is made up of 16 amino acids. Germline V gene sequence: CDR1 KGHSY, CDR2 FQNENV. The CDR3 DNA reads TGTGCCAGCAGCCTTACAGGGGGCGAACCTGGAAACACCATATATTTT. The encoded protein is CASSLTGGEPGNTIYF.

The V call is TRBV24-1, the J call TRBJ2-7; 8 bases match TRBD1. There are 13 residues in the CDR3. The V and J ends lost 4 bases and 6 bases, in that order; junction bases with no gene match: 4. Per the germline V gene, CDR1 is KGHDR and CDR2 is SFDVKD. CDR3 loop: CATSDNRGAEQYF. CDR3 DNA: TGTGCCACCAGTGACAACAGGGGGGCCGAGCAGTACTTC.

V and J are TRBV7-8 and TRBJ1-2, with 7 bases fitting TRBD1. Looked up from germline, CDR1 is SGHVS and CDR2 is FQNEAQ. The CDR3 sequence is 20 residues long. The junction had 18 bases not matched to a gene; V was cut back by 2 bases and J by 0 bases. CDR3: CASSLSRSSRAGGPNYGYTF. CDR3 bases: TGTGCCAGCAGCTTATCACGATCTTCGAGGGCAGGGGGACCTAACTATGGCTACACCTTC.

The chain is built from TRBV30 and TRBJ1-1, with D perhaps TRBD1 (6 bases). The germline CDR1 and CDR2 sequences are GTSNPN and SVGIG (reference sequence). The CDR3 has 14 residues. V dropped 7 bases and J dropped 3 bases, with 18 bases sitting between them. The CDR3 loop reads CASNTPGQYTEAFF. In nucleotides, the CDR3 is TGTGCCTCTAATACCCCCGGACAGTACACTGAAGCTTTCTTT.

CDR3 residues: CASSLGAGRGYGYTF. Written as DNA, the CDR3 is TGTGCCAGCAGCTTAGGGGCAGGGAGGGGCTATGGCTACACCTTC. V usage is TRBV7-2 and J usage is TRBJ1-2, with TRBD1 as a possible D gene (5 bases). Germline-derived CDR1 and CDR2 are SGHTA and FQGNSA. Between the trimmed V and J ends, which lost 1 base and 4 bases, there was a span of 13 bases. The CDR3 has 15 amino acids.

The chain recombines TRBV18 with TRBJ1-2; D remains unclear. This CDR3 has 13 amino acids. The V and J ends lost 6 bases and 1 base respectively, with 9 bases between them. CDR1 is KGHSH, CDR2 LQKENI, per germline. CDR3 DNA sequence: TGTGCCAGCTCCCTAGACGGTAACTATGGCTACACCTTC. As protein: CASSLDGNYGYTF. Variable domain in full (rest from reference TRBV18 and TRBJ1-2): NAGVMQNPRHLVRRRGQEARLRCSPMKGHSHVYWYRQLPEEGLKFMVYLQKENIIDESGMPKERFSAEFPKEGPSILRIQQVVRGDSAAYFCASSLDGNYGYTFGSGTRLTVV.

The rearrangement joins TRBV3-1 (or the pseudogene TRBV3-2) to TRBJ1-2; 8 nucleotides line up with TRBD1. V gave up 1 base and J gave up 3 bases; unmatched junction bases: 1. Per the germline V gene, CDR1 is LGHDT and CDR2 is YNNKEL (reference sequence). CDR3 length: 14 amino acids. The CDR3 reads CASSQADRDYGYTF. The CDR3 nucleotides are TGTGCCAGCAGCCAAGCGGACAGGGACTATGGCTACACCTTC.

CDR3 sequence: CASSKMGGAAAYEQYF. DNA for the CDR3: TGTGCCAGCAGCAAAATGGGGGGGGCTGCAGCCTACGAGCAGTACTTC. The V call is TRBV5-4, the J call TRBJ2-7; D possibly corresponds to TRBD2 (7 bases). CDR1 is SGHNT, CDR2 YYREEE, per germline (reference sequence). The V gene lost 4 bases and the J gene lost 2 bases, with 19 bases spanning the gap. The CDR3 extends over 16 amino acids.

J is TRBJ2-3 and V is TRBV7-3; 9 positions match TRBD1. Germline CDR1 is SGHTA and CDR2 is FQGTGA. The CDR3 has 14 amino acids. Trimming took 4 bases from V and 2 from J; bases not matched to a gene: 1. CDR3 sequence reads: CASSSQGATDTQYF. The CDR3 nucleotides read TGTGCCAGCAGCTCACAGGGGGCCACAGATACGCAGTATTTT.

The V gene is TRBV11-1, the J gene TRBJ2-2, with D possibly TRBD2 on 6 matching bases. The CDR3 is 15 residues long. V was pared by 0 bases and J by 1 base, with 6 bases between. Germline CDR1 reads SGHAT; CDR2 reads FQDESV (reference sequence). CDR3 region: CASSLARGNTGELFF. CDR3 coding DNA: TGTGCCAGCAGCTTAGCGCGGGGGAACACCGGGGAGCTGTTTTTT.

This clone was counted a single time. The V gene is TRBV7-2, the J gene TRBJ2-5; 7 bases are shared with TRBD1. The CDR3 is made up of 15 amino acids. V trimming: 5 bases; J trimming: 2 bases; junction bases outside the gene matches: 8. CDR1 is SGHTA, CDR2 FQGNSA, per germline. The CDR3 DNA sequence: TGTGCCAGCAGCCGGGACAAGGGGGCGCAAGAGACCCAGTACTTC. Its protein product is CASSRDKGAQETQYF.

The chain combines TRBV2 with TRBJ1-5, with a weak D call TRBD1 (5 bases). V was pared by 3 bases and J by 1 base, with 13 bases between. CDR1 and CDR2 from the germline V gene are SNHLY and FYNNEI. This CDR3 region has 16 residues. The CDR3 DNA reads TGTGCCAGCAGTGACCCCAGGGTCCGGAGCAATCAGCCCCAGCATTTT. Encoded protein: CASSDPRVRSNQPQHF.

CDR3 in DNA: TGTGCCAGCAGTCCCAAGAAAAGACACGAAGGATTTGAGCCCCAGCATTTT. As protein: CASSPKKRHEGFEPQHF. The V gene is TRBV6-2 or TRBV6-3, the J gene TRBJ1-5; the D is unclear. V lost 5 bases and J lost 8, with 25 bases in between. The germline V gene has CDR1 MNHEY and CDR2 SVGEGT. The CDR3 extends over 17 amino acids.

The chain uses TRBV27 and TRBJ2-7, with D uncertain. The CDR3 has 14 residues. V lost 6 bases to trimming and J lost 0 bases, with 12 bases between them. Germline assignment: CDR1 MNHEY and CDR2 SMNVEV (reference sequence). Here the CDR3 DNA reads TGTGCCAGCAGCCAAACCCCCAGCTCCTACGAGCAGTACTTC. Translation gives CASSQTPSSYEQYF.

CDR3 in DNA: TGTGCCAGTAGTATACGGAAGGGACACATCCAAGAGACCCAGTACTTC. This gives the protein CASSIRKGHIQETQYF. The genes are TRBV19 and TRBJ2-5; D may be TRBD1 (6 bases). CDR1 and CDR2 from the germline V gene are LNHDA and SQIVND (reference sequence). There are 16 residues in the CDR3. Trimming removed 2 bases at V and 1 base at J, with 14 bases between.

The CDR3 loop is CAISVASGEETQYF. CDR3 sequence (DNA): TGTGCCATCAGTGTGGCTAGCGGGGAAGAGACCCAGTACTTC. This rearrangement joins TRBV10-3 to TRBJ2-5, with 9 bases fitting TRBD2. V shed 4 bases, J shed 3 bases, and the junction held 3 bases outside the gene matches. Germline V gene data show CDR1 as ENHRY and CDR2 as SYGVKD. CDR3 length: 14 residues.

The gene calls are TRBV6-2 or TRBV6-3 and TRBJ1-2, with 7 positions matching TRBD1. Germline CDR1 MNHEY, CDR2 SVGEGT. The CDR3 consists of 15 residues. The ends lost 2 bases at V and 4 bases at J; junction bases unmatched: 7. CDR3 in amino acids: CASSYLGQRPYGYTF. The CDR3 nucleotides are TGTGCCAGCAGTTACCTGGGACAGCGCCCCTATGGCTACACCTTC.

This rearrangement joins TRBV29-1 to TRBJ2-7, with 7 bases identical to TRBD2. Germline V gene sequence: CDR1 SQVTM, CDR2 ANQGSEA. The J segment lost 2 bases and the V segment lost 5 bases, leaving 9 bases of the junction unmatched. This CDR3 is built from 14 residues. As DNA, the CDR3 is TGCAGCGTTCTACCCGGGGGAGGGACCTACGAGCAGTACTTC. Protein sequence: CSVLPGGGTYEQYF.

The rearrangement joins TRBV5-6 to TRBJ2-5; no firm D call. Germline V gives CDR1 SGHDT, CDR2 YYEEEE. The V end lost 1 base, the J end lost 4 bases, and 2 bases lay between the germline ends. The CDR3 loop spans 11 amino acids. The CDR3 region has the DNA TGTGCCAGCAGCTTGCGAGAGACCCAGTACTTC. Amino acid sequence: CASSLRETQYF.

In this sample, this clone turned up a few times. The J gene is TRBJ1-6, the V gene TRBV4-3; possible D gene TRBD1, 5 bases. The CDR3 totals 14 residues. V was clipped by 2 bases and J by 10 bases, with 12 bases between them. Germline V gives CDR1 LGHNA, CDR2 YSLEER. The CDR3 sequence: CASSQRQPWSPLHF. CDR3 DNA sequence: TGCGCCAGCAGCCAAAGACAGCCTTGGTCACCCCTCCACTTT.

V is TRBV5-6 and J is TRBJ2-2, with no clear D. This CDR3 is built from 15 residues. Germline-derived CDR1 and CDR2 are SGHDT and YYEEEE. V gave up 0 bases and J gave up 1 base, with 7 bases separating them. The CDR3 loop is CASSLVPGNTGELFF. Here the CDR3 DNA reads TGTGCCAGCAGCTTGGTTCCGGGGAACACCGGGGAGCTGTTTTTT.

The chain joins TRBV30 to TRBJ1-3, with 9 bases that match TRBD1. V lost 5 bases and J lost 2; bases outside the gene matches: 13. Germline V lookup: CDR1 GTSNPN, CDR2 SVGIG (reference sequence). This CDR3 has 17 residues. The CDR3 region is CAWGAKTGQGTGNTIYF. In nucleotides, the CDR3 is TGTGCCTGGGGGGCGAAAACGGGACAGGGAACTGGAAACACCATATATTTT. The full variable domain, rest sourced from reference TRBV30 and TRBJ1-3, is SQTIHQWPATLVQPVGSPLSLECTVEGTSNPNLYWYRQAAGRGLQLLFYSVGIGQISSEVPQNLSASRPQDRQFILSSKKLLLSDSGFYLCAWGAKTGQGTGNTIYFGEGSWLTVV.

V gene TRBV27 combines with J gene TRBJ1-6; TRBD1 agrees at 10 bases. Germline CDR1 MNHEY, CDR2 SMNVEV (reference sequence). This CDR3 has 16 amino acids. The V segment lost 4 bases and the J segment 8 bases; nucleotides outside the gene matches: 8. The CDR3 is CASSSTGQGVYSPLHF. DNA of the CDR3: TGTGCCAGCAGTTCTACCGGACAGGGGGTATATTCACCCCTCCACTTT.

The chain uses TRBV7-7 and TRBJ1-4, with D possibly TRBD1 on 5 matching bases. Germline assignment: CDR1 SSHAT and CDR2 FNYEAQ (reference sequence). This CDR3 is 16 amino acids long. Trimming stripped 1 base from V and 6 bases from J, with 15 bases between. The CDR3 region has the DNA TGTGCCAGCAGCTTAGGCGTTGCGGGGGGAGATGAAAAACTGTTTTTT. Amino acid sequence: CASSLGVAGGDEKLFF.

The rearrangement links TRBV5-1 to TRBJ1-2; D might be TRBD1 (5 bases). Trimming shortened V by 0 bases and J by 8 bases, and 17 bases separated the two germline ends. CDR3 size: 15 residues. CDR1 and CDR2 (germline): SGHRS, YFSETQ. The CDR3 is CASSLVGGKSFGYTF. The CDR3 nucleotides read TGCGCCAGCAGCTTGGTGGGGGGTAAATCTTTCGGCTACACCTTC.

This clone was picked up a small number of times. This chain connects TRBV19 to TRBJ1-4; 9 nucleotides agree with TRBD1. The germline V gene has CDR1 LNHDA and CDR2 SQIVND (reference sequence). With 8 bases clipped from V and 8 bases from J, the junction kept 6 bases outside the gene matches. This CDR3 spans 13 amino acids. As DNA, the CDR3 is TGTGCCAGTCGGGACAGGGTTACCGAAAAACTGTTTTTT. It specifies CASRDRVTEKLFF. Supplemented by reference TRBV19 and TRBJ1-4, the full variable domain reads DGGITQSPKYLFRKEGQNVTLSCEQNLNHDAMYWYRQDPGQGLRLIYYSQIVNDFQKGDIAEGYSVSREKKESFPLTVTSAQKNPTAFYLCASRDRVTEKLFFGSGTQLSVL.

With regard to this clone: The sample carries other DNA sequences with the same CDR3. This sequence joins TRBV29-1 and TRBJ2-7; D remains ambiguous. Trimming shortened V by 5 bases and J by 0 bases, and 8 bases separated the two germline ends. From germline, CDR1 is SQVTM and CDR2 ANQGSEA. The CDR3 totals 12 residues. CDR3: CSVQVSSYEQYF. The CDR3 region has the DNA TGCAGCGTTCAGGTCAGCTCCTACGAGCAGTACTTC.

CDR3 sequence reads: CASSFIAGGPITGELFF. The CDR3 DNA reads as TGTGCCAGCAGCTTCATAGCGGGGGGGCCCATAACCGGGGAGCTGTTTTTT. The rearrangement links TRBV5-4 to TRBJ2-2; TRBD2 matches 11 bases. The CDR3 spans 17 residues. Germline lookup yields CDR1 SGHNT and CDR2 YYREEE (reference sequence). V shed 2 bases and J 5 bases; nucleotides not matched to a gene: 8.

This sequence joins TRBV19 and TRBJ1-4; D unresolved. CDR1 is LNHDA and CDR2 is SQIVND in the germline V gene (reference sequence). V dropped 3 bases and J dropped 7 bases, with 12 bases sitting between them. This CDR3 has 14 amino acids. This CDR3 is CASSIWSTSEKLFF. CDR3 nucleotide sequence: TGTGCCAGTAGTATCTGGAGTACAAGTGAAAAACTGTTTTTT. Full variable domain (rest looked up from reference TRBV19 and TRBJ1-4): DGGITQSPKYLFRKEGQNVTLSCEQNLNHDAMYWYRQDPGQGLRLIYYSQIVNDFQKGDIAEGYSVSREKKESFPLTVTSAQKNPTAFYLCASSIWSTSEKLFFGSGTQLSVL.

The CDR3, as DNA: TGTGCCAGCAGCTTAATGGGGGGAGGGGGCACAGATACGCAGTATTTT. It translates to CASSLMGGGGTDTQYF. This chain joins TRBV7-2 and TRBJ2-3, with 7 bases that match TRBD2. With 2 bases clipped from V and 1 base from J, the junction kept 6 bases outside the gene matches. Germline V gene sequence: CDR1 SGHTA, CDR2 FQGNSA. CDR3 size: 16 residues.

V is TRBV3-1 (or the pseudogene TRBV3-2) and J is TRBJ1-3, with 11 bases fitting TRBD1. V was pared by 4 bases and J by 4 bases, with 6 bases of the junction left unmatched. CDR1 LGHDT and CDR2 YNNKEL come from the germline V gene (reference sequence). The CDR3 sequence is 16 residues long. CDR3 amino acids: CASSRGGQGDGNTIYF. The CDR3 region has the DNA TGTGCCAGCAGCCGAGGGGGACAGGGGGACGGAAACACCATATATTTT.

The chain recombines TRBV15 with TRBJ2-1, with 10 bases matching TRBD2. J gave up 14 bases and V 0 bases, and 10 bases lay outside the gene matches. The CDR3 length is 15 residues. The germline CDR1 and CDR2 sequences are LNHNV and YYDKDF (reference sequence). CDR3 amino acids: CATSRDWAAGGTEFF. The CDR3, as DNA: TGTGCCACCAGCAGAGATTGGGCAGCGGGGGGGACTGAGTTCTTC. Together with reference TRBV15 and TRBJ2-1, the CDR3 gives the full variable domain: DAMVIQNPRYQVTQFGKPVTLSCSQTLNHNVMYWYQQKSSQAPKLLFHYYDKDFNNEADTPDNFQSRRPNTSFCFLDIRSPGLGDTAMYLCATSRDWAAGGTEFFGPGTRLTVL.